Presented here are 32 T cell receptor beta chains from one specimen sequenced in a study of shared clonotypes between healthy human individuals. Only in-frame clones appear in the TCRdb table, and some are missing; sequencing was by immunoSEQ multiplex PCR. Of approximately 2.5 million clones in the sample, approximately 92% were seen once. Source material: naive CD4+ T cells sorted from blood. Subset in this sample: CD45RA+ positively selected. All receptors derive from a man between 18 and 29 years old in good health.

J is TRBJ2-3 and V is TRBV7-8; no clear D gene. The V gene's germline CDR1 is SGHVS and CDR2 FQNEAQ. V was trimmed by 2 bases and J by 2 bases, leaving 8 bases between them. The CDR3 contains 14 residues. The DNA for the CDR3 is TGTGCCAGCAGCTTATTTGTAACCACAGATACGCAGTATTTT. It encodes CASSLFVTTDTQYF.

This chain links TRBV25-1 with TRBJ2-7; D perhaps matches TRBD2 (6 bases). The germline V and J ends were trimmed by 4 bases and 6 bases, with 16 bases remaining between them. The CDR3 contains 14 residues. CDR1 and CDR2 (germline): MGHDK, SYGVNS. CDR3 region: CASSVGLGGFEQYF. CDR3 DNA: TGTGCCAGCAGTGTTGGGTTAGGAGGGTTCGAGCAGTACTTC.

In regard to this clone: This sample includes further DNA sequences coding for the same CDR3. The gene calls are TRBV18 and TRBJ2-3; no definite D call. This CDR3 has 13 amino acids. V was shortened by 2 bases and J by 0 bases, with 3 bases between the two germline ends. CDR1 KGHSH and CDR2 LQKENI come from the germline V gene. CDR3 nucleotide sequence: TGTGCCAGCTCACCAATTAGCACAGATACGCAGTATTTT. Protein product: CASSPISTDTQYF.

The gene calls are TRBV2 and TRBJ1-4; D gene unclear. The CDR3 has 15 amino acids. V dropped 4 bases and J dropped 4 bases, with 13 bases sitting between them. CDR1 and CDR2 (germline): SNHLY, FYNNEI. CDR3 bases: TGTGCCAGCAGTGTTCGGCAGATTATTAATGAAAAACTGTTTTTT. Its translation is CASSVRQIINEKLFF.

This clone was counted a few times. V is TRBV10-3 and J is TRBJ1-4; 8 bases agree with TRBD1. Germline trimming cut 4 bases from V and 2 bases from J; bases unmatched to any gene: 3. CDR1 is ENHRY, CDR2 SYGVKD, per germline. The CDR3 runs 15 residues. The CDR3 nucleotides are TGTGCCATCAGTGGAGGGACAGGTACTAATGAAAAACTGTTTTTT. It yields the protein CAISGGTGTNEKLFF.

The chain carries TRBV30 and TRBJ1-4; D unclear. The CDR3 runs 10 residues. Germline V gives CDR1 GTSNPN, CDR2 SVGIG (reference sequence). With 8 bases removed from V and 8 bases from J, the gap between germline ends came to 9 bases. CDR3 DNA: TGTGCCGGAGCAGCCGAAAAACTGTTTTTT. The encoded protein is CAGAAEKLFF.

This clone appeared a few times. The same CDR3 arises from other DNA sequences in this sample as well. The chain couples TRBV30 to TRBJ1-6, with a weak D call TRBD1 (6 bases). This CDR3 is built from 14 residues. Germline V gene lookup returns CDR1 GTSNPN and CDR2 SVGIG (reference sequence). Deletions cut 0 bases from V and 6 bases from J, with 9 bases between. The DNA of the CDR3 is TGTGCCTGGAGTGTCGGAGGGGGTAATTCACCCCTCCACTTT. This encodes CAWSVGGGNSPLHF.

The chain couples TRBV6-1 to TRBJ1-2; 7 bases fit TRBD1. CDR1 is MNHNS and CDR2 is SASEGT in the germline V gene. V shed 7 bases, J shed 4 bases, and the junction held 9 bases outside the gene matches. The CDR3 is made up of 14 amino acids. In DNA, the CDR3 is TGTGCCAGCAATATTGAAGGGACAGTCTATGGCTACACCTTC. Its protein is CASNIEGTVYGYTF.

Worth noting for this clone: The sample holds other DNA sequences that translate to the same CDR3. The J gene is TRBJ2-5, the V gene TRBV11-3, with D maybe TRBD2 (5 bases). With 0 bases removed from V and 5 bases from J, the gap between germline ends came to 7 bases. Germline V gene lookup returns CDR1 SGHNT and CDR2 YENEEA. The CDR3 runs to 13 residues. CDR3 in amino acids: CASSLDRGETQYF. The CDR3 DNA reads TGTGCCAGCAGCTTAGATCGAGGGGAGACCCAGTACTTC.

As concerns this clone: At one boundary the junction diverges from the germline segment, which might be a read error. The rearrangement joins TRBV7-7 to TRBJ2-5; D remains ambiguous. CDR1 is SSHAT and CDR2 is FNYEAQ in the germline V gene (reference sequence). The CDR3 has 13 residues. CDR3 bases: TGTGCTAGCAGCCTCTCCAGTTTGAAGACCCAGTACTTC. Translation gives CASSLSSLKTQYF.

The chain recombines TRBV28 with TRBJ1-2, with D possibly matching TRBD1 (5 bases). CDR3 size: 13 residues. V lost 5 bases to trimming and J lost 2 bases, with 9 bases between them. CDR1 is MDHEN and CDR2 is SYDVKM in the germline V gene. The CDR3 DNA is TGTGCCAGCAGTCCACCAGGGAACTATGGCTACACCTTC. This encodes CASSPPGNYGYTF.

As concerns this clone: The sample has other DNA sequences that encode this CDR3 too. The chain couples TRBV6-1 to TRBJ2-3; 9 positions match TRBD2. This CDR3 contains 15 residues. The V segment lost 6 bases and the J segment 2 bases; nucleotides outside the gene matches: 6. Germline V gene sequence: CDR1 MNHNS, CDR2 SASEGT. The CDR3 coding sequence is TGTGCCAGCAGCGGAGCGGGGGGCCTCACAGATACGCAGTATTTT. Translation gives CASSGAGGLTDTQYF.

The CDR3 DNA follows: TGCGCCAGCAGCTACCATTCGACCGGGACAGTCTCCTACGAGCAGTACTTC. Amino acid sequence: CASSYHSTGTVSYEQYF. The V and J genes are TRBV5-1 and TRBJ2-7; TRBD1 matches 7 bases. The V segment lost 3 bases and the J segment 0 bases; nucleotides outside the gene matches: 12. Germline V gene sequence: CDR1 SGHRS, CDR2 YFSETQ. This CDR3 comprises 17 residues.

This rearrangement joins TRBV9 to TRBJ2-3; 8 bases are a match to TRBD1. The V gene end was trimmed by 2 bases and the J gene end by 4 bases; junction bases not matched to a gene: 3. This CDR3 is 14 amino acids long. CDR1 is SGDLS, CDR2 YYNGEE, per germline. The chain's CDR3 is CASSVRTGSDTQYF. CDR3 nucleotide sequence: TGTGCCAGCAGCGTCCGGACAGGGTCAGATACGCAGTATTTT.

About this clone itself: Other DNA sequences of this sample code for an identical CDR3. The CDR3 DNA reads as TGTGCCAGCTCACCACCCAGTTCCTACGAGCAGTACTTC. Its protein product is CASSPPSSYEQYF. The rearrangement links TRBV18 to TRBJ2-7; D is undetermined. The CDR3 spans 13 residues. Trimming stripped 0 bases from V and 1 base from J, with 4 bases between. The germline gives CDR1 KGHSH, CDR2 LQKENI.

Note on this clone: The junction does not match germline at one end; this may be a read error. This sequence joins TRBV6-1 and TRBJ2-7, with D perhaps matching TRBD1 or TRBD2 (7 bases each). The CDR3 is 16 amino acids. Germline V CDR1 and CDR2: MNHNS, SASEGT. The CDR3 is CAISEPGGVRGYEQYF. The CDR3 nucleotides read TGTGCCATCAGTGAGCCAGGGGGGGTGCGAGGATACGAGCAGTACTTC.

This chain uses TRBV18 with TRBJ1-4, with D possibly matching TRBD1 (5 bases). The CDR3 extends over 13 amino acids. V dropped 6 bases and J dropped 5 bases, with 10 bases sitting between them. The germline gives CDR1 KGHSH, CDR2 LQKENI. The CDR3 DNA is TGTGCCAGCTCTCGGGACCCCAATGAAAAACTGTTTTTT. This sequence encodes CASSRDPNEKLFF.

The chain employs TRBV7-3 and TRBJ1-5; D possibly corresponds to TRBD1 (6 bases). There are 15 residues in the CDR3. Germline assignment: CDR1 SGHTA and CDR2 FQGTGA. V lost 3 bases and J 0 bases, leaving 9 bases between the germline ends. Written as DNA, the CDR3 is TGTGCCAGCAGCTTCCGGGACATTAGCAATCAGCCCCAGCATTTT. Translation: CASSFRDISNQPQHF.

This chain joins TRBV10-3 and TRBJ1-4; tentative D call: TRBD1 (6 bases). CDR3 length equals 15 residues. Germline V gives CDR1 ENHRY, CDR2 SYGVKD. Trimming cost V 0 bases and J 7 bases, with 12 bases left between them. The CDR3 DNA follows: TGTGCCATCAGTGAGTCGGGGCAGGGGTTTGAAAAACTGTTTTTT. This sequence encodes CAISESGQGFEKLFF.

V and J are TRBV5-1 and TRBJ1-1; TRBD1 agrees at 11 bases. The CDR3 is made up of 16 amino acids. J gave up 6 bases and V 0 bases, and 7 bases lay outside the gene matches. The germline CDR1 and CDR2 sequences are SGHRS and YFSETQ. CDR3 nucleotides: TGCGCCAGCAGCTTGGGGTTTGGGACAGGGGGTTCTGAAGCTTTCTTT. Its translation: CASSLGFGTGGSEAFF.

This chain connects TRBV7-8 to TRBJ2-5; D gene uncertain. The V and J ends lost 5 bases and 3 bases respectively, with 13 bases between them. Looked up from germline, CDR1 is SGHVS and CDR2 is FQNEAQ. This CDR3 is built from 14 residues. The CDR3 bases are TGTGCCAGCAGCCGCGACGGTAGGAAAGAGACCCAGTACTTC. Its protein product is CASSRDGRKETQYF.

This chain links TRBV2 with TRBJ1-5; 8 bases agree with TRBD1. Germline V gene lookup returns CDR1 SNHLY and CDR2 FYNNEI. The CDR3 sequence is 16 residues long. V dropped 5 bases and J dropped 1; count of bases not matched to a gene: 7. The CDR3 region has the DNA TGTGCCAGCAGTCTAACAGGGGGATTAAGCAATCAGCCCCAGCATTTT. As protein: CASSLTGGLSNQPQHF.

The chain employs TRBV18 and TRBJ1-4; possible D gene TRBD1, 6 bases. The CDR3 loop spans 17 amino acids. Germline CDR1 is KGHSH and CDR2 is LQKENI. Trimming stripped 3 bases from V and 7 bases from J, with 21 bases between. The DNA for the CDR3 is TGTGCCAGCTCACCCCAGCGGGACACCGGTTCTGGTGAAAAACTGTTTTTT. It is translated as CASSPQRDTGSGEKLFF.

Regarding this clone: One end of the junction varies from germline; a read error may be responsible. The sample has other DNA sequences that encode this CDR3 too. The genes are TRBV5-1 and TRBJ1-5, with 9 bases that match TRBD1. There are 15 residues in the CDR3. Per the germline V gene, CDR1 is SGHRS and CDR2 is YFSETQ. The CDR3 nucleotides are TGCGCCAGCAGTTTGGCCGGGACAGGGAATCAGCCCCAGCATTTT. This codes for CASSLAGTGNQPQHF.

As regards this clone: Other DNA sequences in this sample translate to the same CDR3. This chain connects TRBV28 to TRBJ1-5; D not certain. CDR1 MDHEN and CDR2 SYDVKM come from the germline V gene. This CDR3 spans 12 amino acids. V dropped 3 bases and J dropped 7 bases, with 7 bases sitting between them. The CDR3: CASSFLGQPQHF. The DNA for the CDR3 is TGTGCCAGCAGTTTCTTAGGACAGCCCCAGCATTTT.

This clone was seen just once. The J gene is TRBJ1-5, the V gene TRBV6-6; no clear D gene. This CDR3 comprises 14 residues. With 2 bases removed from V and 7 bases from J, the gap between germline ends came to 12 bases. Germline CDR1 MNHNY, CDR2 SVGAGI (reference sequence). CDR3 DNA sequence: TGTGCCAGCAGTTACGAGGTTTCGGTCCAGCCCCAGCATTTT. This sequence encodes CASSYEVSVQPQHF.

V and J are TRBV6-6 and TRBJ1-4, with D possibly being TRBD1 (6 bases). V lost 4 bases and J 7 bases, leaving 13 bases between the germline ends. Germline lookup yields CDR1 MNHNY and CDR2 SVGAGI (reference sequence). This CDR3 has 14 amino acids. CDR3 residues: CASSSGGTTEKLFF. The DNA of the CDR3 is TGTGCCAGCAGTTCGGGGGGCACCACTGAAAAACTGTTTTTT.

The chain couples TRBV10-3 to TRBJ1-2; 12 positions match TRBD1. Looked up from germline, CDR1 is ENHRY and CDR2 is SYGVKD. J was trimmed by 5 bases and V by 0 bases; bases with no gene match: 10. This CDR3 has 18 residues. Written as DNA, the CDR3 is TGTGCCATCAGTGAGTCTAATTCCGGGACAGGGGGCAAGTATGGCTACACCTTC. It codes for CAISESNSGTGGKYGYTF.

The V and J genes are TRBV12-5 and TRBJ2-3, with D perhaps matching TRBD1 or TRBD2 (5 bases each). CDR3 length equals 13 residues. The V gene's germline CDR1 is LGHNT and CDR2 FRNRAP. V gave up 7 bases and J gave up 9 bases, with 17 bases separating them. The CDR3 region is CASVIEGSRTQYF. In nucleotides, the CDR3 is TGTGCTAGTGTCATCGAGGGGTCCAGGACGCAGTATTTT.

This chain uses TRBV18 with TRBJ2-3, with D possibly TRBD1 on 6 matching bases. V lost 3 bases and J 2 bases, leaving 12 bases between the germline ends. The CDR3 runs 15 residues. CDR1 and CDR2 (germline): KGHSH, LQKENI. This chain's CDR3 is CASSPLGQNTDTQYF. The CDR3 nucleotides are TGTGCCAGCTCACCCCTAGGACAGAACACAGATACGCAGTATTTT. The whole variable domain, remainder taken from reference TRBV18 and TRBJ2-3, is NAGVMQNPRHLVRRRGQEARLRCSPMKGHSHVYWYRQLPEEGLKFMVYLQKENIIDESGMPKERFSAEFPKEGPSILRIQQVVRGDSAAYFCASSPLGQNTDTQYFGPGTRLTVL.

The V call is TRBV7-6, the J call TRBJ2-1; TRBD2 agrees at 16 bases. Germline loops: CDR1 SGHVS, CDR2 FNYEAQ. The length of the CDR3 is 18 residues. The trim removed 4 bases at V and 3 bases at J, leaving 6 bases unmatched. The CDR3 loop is CASSSGLAGGRYYNEQFF. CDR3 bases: TGTGCCAGCAGCTCGGGACTAGCGGGAGGGAGGTACTACAATGAGCAGTTCTTC.

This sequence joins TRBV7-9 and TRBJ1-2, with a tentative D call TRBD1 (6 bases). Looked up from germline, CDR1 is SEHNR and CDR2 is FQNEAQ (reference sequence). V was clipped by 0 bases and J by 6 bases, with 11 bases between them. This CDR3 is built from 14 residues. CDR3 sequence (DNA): TGTGCCAGCAGCTTAGCCGGGGGGCGGAATGGCTACACCTTC. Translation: CASSLAGGRNGYTF.